A selection of T cell receptor beta chains follows, all from one sample in a study of T cells in Graves' hyperthyroidism and ophthalmopathy. One entry per CDR3 protein, called by TCRdb with MiXCR from the multiplex PCR reads. The sample holds approximately 590,000 distinct CDR3 sequences, about 45% seen once. The material sequenced was peripheral blood or thyroid tissue (not recorded which). The origin of the receptors is a woman under 30 with Graves' hyperthyroidism. Each CDR3 is given with its conserved first and last residue. D genes are given only for firm matches. Size is stated for part of the rows, as once, few or many counts, or as a class when the clone is expanded.

J	V	D	size	CDR3	DNA
TRBJ2-7	TRBV5-1	.	many	CASRRDSYEQYF	TGCGCCAGCAGGAGGGACTCCTACGAGCAGTACTTC
TRBJ2-7	TRBV24-1	.	many	CATSDSTGQDEQYF	TGTGCCACCAGTGATTCGACAGGTCAAGACGAGCAGTACTTC
TRBJ1-2	TRBV2	.	.	CASSYRLGNGYTF	TGTGCCAGCAGTTACCGCCTAGGCAATGGCTACACCTTC
TRBJ1-6	TRBV7-9	TRBD1	many	CASSPLQGNSPLHF	TGTGCCAGCAGCCCTTTACAGGGGAATTCACCCCTCCACTTT
TRBJ1-5	TRBV7-9	.	few	CASSLVLGDSNQPQHF	TGTGCCAGCAGCTTAGTTTTGGGGGATAGCAATCAGCCCCAGCATTTT
TRBJ1-2	TRBV7-3	.	.	CASRKNREDYGYTF	TGTGCCAGCAGGAAAAACAGGGAAGACTATGGCTACACCTTC
TRBJ1-2	TRBV25-1	.	.	CASSGAIRGNGYGYTF	TGTGCCAGCAGTGGGGCCATCCGGGGGAATGGCTATGGCTACACCTTC
TRBJ1-5	TRBV25-1	TRBD1	.	CASSALPDRVQPQHF	TGTGCCAGCAGTGCCCTGCCCGACAGGGTTCAACCCCAGCATTTT
TRBJ2-7	TRBV7-2	.	.	CASSPGTWEGEQYF	TGTGCCAGCAGCCCCGGGACCTGGGAAGGCGAGCAGTACTTC
TRBJ2-5	TRBV29-1	.	many	CSVAASETQYF	TGCAGCGTTGCTGCGAGCGAGACCCAGTACTTC
TRBJ1-1	TRBV29-1	TRBD1	.	CSVKDRVNTEAFF	TGCAGCGTTAAAGACAGGGTAAACACTGAAGCTTTCTTT
TRBJ1-2	TRBV19	.	.	CASSPFGGATDYGYTF	TGTGCCAGTAGTCCCTTTGGCGGCGCAACCGACTATGGCTACACCTTC
TRBJ2-7	TRBV9	.	.	CASSVMGDEQYF	TGTGCCAGCAGCGTAATGGGGGACGAGCAGTACTTC
TRBJ1-1	TRBV20-1	.	.	CSARRGDTEAFF	TGCAGTGCTAGACGTGGAGACACTGAAGCTTTCTTT
TRBJ1-5	TRBV2	.	.	CASTGGSGGIDQPQHF	TGTGCCAGCACCGGAGGGAGTGGTGGTATTGATCAGCCCCAGCATTTT
TRBJ2-7	TRBV7-2	TRBD2	few	CASSHLAGGPNEQYF	TGTGCCAGCAGCCACCTAGCGGGAGGGCCCAACGAGCAGTACTTC
TRBJ1-5	TRBV7-2	.	.	CASSLVGADQPQHF	TGTGCCAGCAGCTTAGTCGGGGCCGATCAGCCCCAGCATTTT
TRBJ2-5	TRBV29-1	.	.	CSPPGDAQYF	TGCAGTCCCCCGGGGGACGCCCAGTACTTC
TRBJ2-7	TRBV29-1	.	few	CSLEGGAHEQYF	TGCAGCTTAGAAGGGGGGGCACACGAGCAGTACTTC
TRBJ1-2	TRBV25-1	.	once	CASSGRRTEGYTF	TGTGCCAGCAGCGGTCGCAGGACAGAAGGCTACACCTTC
TRBJ1-1	TRBV6-5	.	.	CAISYSPLGNTEAFF	TGTGCCATCAGTTACTCCCCCCTTGGGAACACTGAAGCTTTCTTT
TRBJ1-4	TRBV12-3/TRBV12-4	.	once	CASSSRRNEKLFF	TGTGCCAGCAGTTCCCGACGCAATGAAAAACTGTTTTTT
TRBJ2-5	TRBV29-1	.	.	CSVVPGGRQETQYF	TGCAGCGTTGTACCAGGGGGGCGCCAAGAGACCCAGTACTTC
TRBJ2-7	TRBV19	TRBD1	few	CASSIAPTGHYEQYF	TGTGCCAGTAGTATAGCCCCGACAGGGCACTACGAGCAGTACTTC
TRBJ1-6	TRBV9	.	.	CASSAGGYNSPLHF	TGTGCCAGCAGTGCGGGAGGGTATAATTCACCCCTCCACTTT
TRBJ1-1	TRBV25-1	.	.	CAREKGDTEAFF	TGTGCTAGAGAGAAAGGGGACACTGAAGCTTTCTTT
TRBJ2-7	TRBV7-2	TRBD1	.	CASSWDRGINEQYF	TGTGCCAGCAGCTGGGACAGGGGGATAAACGAGCAGTACTTC
TRBJ1-5	TRBV15	TRBD1	.	CATSRGQGETQHF	TGTGCCACCAGCAGAGGACAGGGGGAGACCCAGCATTTT
TRBJ1-6	TRBV7-9	TRBD1	many	CASSSGQAPNSPLHF	TGTGCCAGCAGCTCGGGACAGGCGCCAAATTCACCCCTCCACTTT
TRBJ2-5	TRBV29-1	.	.	CSVEVGVQYF	TGCAGCGTTGAGGTCGGGGTCCAGTACTTC
TRBJ2-5	TRBV7-2	.	few	CASSQGGSRETQYF	TGCGCCAGCAGCCAAGGAGGATCTCGGGAGACCCAGTACTTC
TRBJ1-2	TRBV7-3	TRBD1	once	CASSSRTGRDGYTF	TGTGCCAGCAGCTCCCGGACAGGGAGGGATGGCTACACCTTC
TRBJ2-7	TRBV9	.	.	CASSVMAEGLNEQYF	TGTGCCAGCAGCGTTATGGCGGAGGGTCTGAACGAGCAGTACTTC
TRBJ1-2	TRBV25-1	.	.	CASSERGRYGYTF	TGTGCCAGCAGTGAACGGGGCCGCTATGGCTACACCTTC
TRBJ1-5	TRBV9	.	few	CASSVGILSNQPQHF	TGTGCCAGCAGCGTTGGGATACTTAGCAATCAGCCCCAGCATTTT
TRBJ1-1	TRBV20-1	.	.	CSARDFTDRMNTEAFF	TGCAGTGCTAGAGATTTCACGGACAGAATGAACACTGAAGCTTTCTTT
TRBJ2-2	TRBV20-1	TRBD2	few	CSASSTSGSTGELFF	TGCAGTGCTAGTTCGACTAGCGGGAGCACCGGGGAGCTGTTTTTT
TRBJ1-5	TRBV7-9	TRBD1	few	CASSPHGAGGWVQPQHF	TGTGCCAGCAGCCCCCATGGGGCAGGGGGATGGGTTCAGCCCCAGCATTTT
TRBJ2-3	TRBV19	TRBD2	.	CASSTSSSGRDTQYF	TGTGCCAGTAGCACCTCATCTAGCGGGAGAGATACGCAGTATTTT
TRBJ2-2	TRBV5-1	TRBD2	.	CASSSYGLAGNTGELFF	TGCGCCAGCAGCTCCTACGGACTAGCGGGGAACACCGGGGAGCTGTTTTTT
TRBJ2-7	TRBV10-3	TRBD1	.	CATTGTVSSYEQYF	TGTGCCACTACCGGGACAGTGAGCTCCTACGAGCAGTACTTC
TRBJ1-2	TRBV2	.	many	CASSARQDGYTF	TGTGCCAGCAGTGCCCGACAGGATGGCTACACCTTC
TRBJ1-5	TRBV10-3	.	many	CAISLGFSNQPQHF	TGTGCCATCAGTCTGGGGTTTAGCAATCAGCCCCAGCATTTT
TRBJ2-7	TRBV12-3/TRBV12-4	.	few	CASGGGTLDEQYF	TGTGCCAGCGGAGGTGGGACTCTCGACGAGCAGTACTTC
TRBJ2-3	TRBV7-9	TRBD2	.	CASSFFLAGPTDTQYF	TGTGCCAGCAGCTTTTTCCTAGCGGGACCCACAGATACGCAGTATTTT
TRBJ1-1	TRBV7-9	.	few	CASSLGGGGLNTEAFF	TGTGCCAGCAGCTTAGGTGGCGGGGGATTGAACACTGAAGCTTTCTTT
TRBJ2-7	TRBV20-1	.	.	CSARPGVPSYEQYF	TGCAGTGCAAGACCAGGGGTTCCCTCCTACGAGCAGTACTTC
TRBJ2-7	TRBV6-5	.	few	CASGPQGGGEQYF	TGTGCCAGCGGGCCGCAGGGGGGAGGTGAGCAGTACTTC
TRBJ1-1	TRBV7-9	TRBD1	many	CASSWDRTEAFF	TGTGCCAGCAGCTGGGACAGGACTGAAGCTTTCTTT
TRBJ2-7	TRBV10-3	.	many	CAISSVTGSYEQYF	TGTGCCATCAGCTCCGTCACGGGGAGCTACGAGCAGTACTTC
TRBJ1-6	TRBV25-1	TRBD1	once	CASSGDRGSNSPLHF	TGTGCCAGCAGCGGGGACAGGGGAAGTAATTCACCCCTCCACTTT
TRBJ1-1	TRBV10-3	.	.	CAIRQLILNTEAFF	TGTGCCATCAGACAGCTTATACTTAACACTGAAGCTTTCTTT
TRBJ2-7	TRBV20-1	.	few	CSARADLSYEQYF	TGCAGTGCTAGAGCGGATCTCTCCTACGAGCAGTACTTC
TRBJ1-4	TRBV24-1	.	many	CATSDSGTLREKLFF	TGTGCCACCAGTGATTCCGGGACACTACGGGAAAAACTGTTTTTT
TRBJ1-2	TRBV25-1	TRBD1	.	CAGDSYGYTF	TGTGCCGGGGACAGTTATGGCTACACCTTC
TRBJ1-5	TRBV2	TRBD1	many	CASRGQGGQPQHF	TGTGCCAGCAGGGGACAGGGAGGACAGCCCCAGCATTTT
TRBJ2-5	TRBV2	.	few	CASSFPTGKETQYF	TGTGCCAGCAGTTTCCCCACCGGGAAAGAGACCCAGTACTTC
TRBJ1-1	TRBV9	.	once	CASSQPSPRTEASF	TGTGCCAGCAGCCAGCCCTCCCCTAGGACTGAAGCTTCCTTT